This T cell receptor (beta chain) was recorded in a study of immunodeficiency (dated by TCRdb to between 2018 and 2021). Study-wide context: To search for oligoclonality and VDJ recombination defects, the researchers carried out a repertoire analysis.

Before TCR sequencing, CD3+CD4+ T cells were sorted out of fresh PBMCs. To note about this clone: Its binding antigen is unknown. Per-base quality was not reported, and no clone a single base away is much larger than it.

The full study reports these points: Entropy comparisons showed n=3 (open circles) for patients versus healthy controls; a thymic development effect was only suggested as possible. Severe oligoclonality, judged by top-100 and total clonotype frequencies, was seen in patient CD8+ but not CD4+ T cells. CD4+ T cell V-J pairing and productive entropy appeared similar between patients and controls.

A distance of 9 bases separates the germline ends of V and J, which lose 4 bases and 0 bases respectively. CDR1 SGHRS and CDR2 YFSETQ were looked up in the germline V gene. Counted from cysteine to phenylalanine, this CDR3 has 14 amino acids. Only the CDR3 part of the read is kept: 42 bases, read in frame from the first base. Genomic DNA was extracted using the QIAamp DNA Blood Mini Kit and was submitted for immunoSEQ repertoire analysis. CDR3 regions were amplified by multiplex PCR from a standard quantity of genomic DNA template. An Illumina platform was used to sequence the PCR products. As for how the authors treated the data: Sequences were mapped to a reference, using V, D and J gene definitions from IMGT. A nearest-neighbor clustering algorithm merged closely related sequences to remove PCR and sequencing errors. V, D and J usage was analyzed in productive unique and total sequences using ImmunoSEQ Analyzer tools and R version 3.6.1. TCRdb holds this immuneACCESS table with in-frame rearrangements only. Some clones are missing; in checked studies, unresolved V genes explain under half, and the rest has no known cause. V, J and clone size are those of that table, while D and trimming were read from the DNA. The sample records about 3,600 clones, about 90% of which are singletons. The ten largest clones take up approximately 4.7% of the sample.

The sample taken for sequencing was CD4+ T cells from blood. The receptor comes from a human donor in good health. The V gene is TRBV5-1 and the J gene is TRBJ2-3, with the D gene call left open. The DNA sequence is given as TGCGCCAGCAGCCCTACGTCTAGCACAGATACGCAGTATTTT. Its translation reads: CASSPTSSTDTQYF.